One T cell receptor (beta chain) is described in this entry. Its target is not known. Trimming removed 0 bases at V and 7 bases at J, with 11 bases between. The CDR3 covers 14 residues. CDR1 is SGHRS and CDR2 is YFSETQ in the germline V gene. These data come from a study of T cell responses to AZD1222 COVID-19 vaccine. Whole-study results and caveats: Unmutated variant regions are reportedly targeted by nearly half of spike-specific TCRs. Donors, mostly white British, included more females; clonal diversity was possibly underestimated.

The table came from immunoSEQ multiplex PCR; TCRdb's copy has only in-frame clones and leaves some out. Here the sample spans more than 95,000 clones, around 88% being singletons. The source material was peripheral blood, sampled on day 0 of AZD1222 vaccination. This clonotype was obtained from an adult in good health. This sequence joins TRBV5-1 and TRBJ2-1, with D maybe TRBD2 (5 bases). The CDR3 coding sequence is TGCGCCAGCAGCTTGGGAGTAGCGTCGAATGAGCAGTTCTTC. This translates into CASSLGVASNEQFF.